This passage covers 3 T cell receptor beta chains from one sample sequenced in a study of CD4 T cells in relation to SARS-CoV-2 and coronaviruses. Assay used: immunoSEQ multiplex PCR; TCRdb lists only in-frame clones, some missing. The data contain tens of thousands of clones, approximately 83% of them seen just once; the ten biggest clones take up 3.1%. The material sequenced was memory CD4+ T cells from PBMCs. The receptors derive from an adult with COVID-19.

The chain links TRBV27 to TRBJ2-2; D gene ambiguous. The germline V gene encodes CDR1 MNHEY and CDR2 SMNVEV (reference sequence). The CDR3 length is 16 residues. With 3 bases removed from V and 6 bases from J, the gap between germline ends came to 17 bases. The CDR3: CASSFGRIGPPGELFF. For the CDR3, the DNA is TGTGCCAGCAGTTTCGGACGGATAGGACCCCCCGGGGAGCTGTTTTTT.

This chain links TRBV5-5 with TRBJ2-2; 7 bases are a match to TRBD1. CDR1 and CDR2 (germline): SGHKS, YYEKEE (reference sequence). Losses at the gene ends were 4 bases for V and 2 bases for J; bases not matched to a gene: 5. The CDR3 consists of 15 residues. The CDR3 loop is CASSHDRVNTGELFF. As DNA, the CDR3 is TGTGCCAGCAGCCATGACAGGGTTAACACCGGGGAGCTGTTTTTT.

The V call is TRBV5-4, the J call TRBJ1-1; tentatively, D is TRBD1 (5 bases). Trimming left V 4 bases short and J 4 bases short, with 17 bases between. This CDR3 region has 15 residues. CDR1 is SGHNT, CDR2 YYREEE, per germline (reference sequence). Here the CDR3 DNA reads TGTGCCAGCAGCAGGGTAGGAAGGGGTCGCACTGAAGCTTTCTTT. It codes for CASSRVGRGRTEAFF.